This T cell receptor beta chain was recorded in a study of CD4+ T cells in melanoma. Study-level findings and limits: Reportedly, melanoma neoantigen-specific CD4+ T cells showed varied differentiation states.

Repertoires were generated with immunoSEQ multiplex PCR, while TCRdb's copy carries only in-frame clones and drops some. Of some 13,000 clones listed, around 80% were seen once; the top ten hold roughly 17%. Germline CDR1 and CDR2: SGHKS and YYEKEE (reference sequence). This CDR3 is 14 amino acids long. V was clipped by 2 bases and J by 8 bases, with 16 bases between them. This clone was observed a few times. What it binds is unknown. The receptor comes from a human donor with melanoma. Input material: cells from a culture (not recorded whether cultured in vitro). The V gene is TRBV5-5, the J gene TRBJ1-2; unclear D gene. The CDR3 loop reads CASSFDPVSSGYTF. The CDR3 coding sequence is TGTGCCAGCAGCTTTGATCCGGTTTCGAGCGGCTACACCTTC.